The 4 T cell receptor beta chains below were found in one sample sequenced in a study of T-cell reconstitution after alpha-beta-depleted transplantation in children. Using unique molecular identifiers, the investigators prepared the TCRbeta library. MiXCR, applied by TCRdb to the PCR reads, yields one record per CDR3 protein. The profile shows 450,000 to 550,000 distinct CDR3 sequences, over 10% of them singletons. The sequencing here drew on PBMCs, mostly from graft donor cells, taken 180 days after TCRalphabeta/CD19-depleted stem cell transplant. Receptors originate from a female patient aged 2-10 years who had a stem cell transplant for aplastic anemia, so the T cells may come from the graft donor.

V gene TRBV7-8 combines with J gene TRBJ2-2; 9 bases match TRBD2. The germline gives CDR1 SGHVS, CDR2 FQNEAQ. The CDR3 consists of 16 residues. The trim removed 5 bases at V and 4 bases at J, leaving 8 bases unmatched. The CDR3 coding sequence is TGTGCCAGCAGCCCCCGACTAGCGGTTAGCACCGGGGAGCTGTTTTTT. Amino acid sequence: CASSPRLAVSTGELFF.

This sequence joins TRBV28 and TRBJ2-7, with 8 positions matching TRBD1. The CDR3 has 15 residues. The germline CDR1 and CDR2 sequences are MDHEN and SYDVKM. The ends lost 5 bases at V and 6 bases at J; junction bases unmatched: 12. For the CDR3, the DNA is TGTGCCAGCAGTCTCAGGGGGCCCCTTACGAGCGAGCAGTACTTC. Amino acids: CASSLRGPLTSEQYF.

CDR3 amino acids: CASSAAGTGDNEQFF. In DNA form, the CDR3 reads TGTGCCAGCAGCGCCGCCGGGACAGGGGACAATGAGCAGTTCTTC. The J gene is TRBJ2-1, the V gene TRBV5-6; 10 nucleotides line up with TRBD1. The CDR3 spans 15 residues. The V segment lost 4 bases and the J segment 5 bases; nucleotides outside the gene matches: 6. CDR1 and CDR2 from the germline V gene are SGHDT and YYEEEE.

The CDR3 protein is CASSQAGTRTGELFF. In nucleotides, the CDR3 is TGTGCCAGCAGCCAGGCAGGAACCCGAACCGGGGAGCTGTTTTTT. V gene TRBV3-1 combines with J gene TRBJ2-2; unclear D gene. CDR1 is LGHDT, CDR2 YNNKEL, per germline (reference sequence). V shed 3 bases and J shed 5 bases, with 13 bases lying between them. The CDR3 spans 15 residues.